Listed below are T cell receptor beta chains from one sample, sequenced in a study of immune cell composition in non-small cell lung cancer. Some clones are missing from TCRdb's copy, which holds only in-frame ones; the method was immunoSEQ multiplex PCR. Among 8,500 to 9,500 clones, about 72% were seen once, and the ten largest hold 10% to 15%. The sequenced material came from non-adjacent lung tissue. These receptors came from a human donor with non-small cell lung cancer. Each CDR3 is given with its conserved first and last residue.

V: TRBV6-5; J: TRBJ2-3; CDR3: CASSRQGDTQYF
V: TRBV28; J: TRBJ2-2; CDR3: CASSPGTRVAGELFF
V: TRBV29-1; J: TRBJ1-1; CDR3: CSVGLRGDTEAFF
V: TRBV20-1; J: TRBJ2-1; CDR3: CSARDRDEQFF
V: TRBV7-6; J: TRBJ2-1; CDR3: CASSAGGSYNEQFF
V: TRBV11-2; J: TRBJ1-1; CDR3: CASSLGNRVGTEAFF
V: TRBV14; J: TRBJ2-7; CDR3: CASSHPPRHEQYF
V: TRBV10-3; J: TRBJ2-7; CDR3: CAIRNVGTVYEQYF
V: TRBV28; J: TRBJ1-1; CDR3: CASSLVRGTEAFF
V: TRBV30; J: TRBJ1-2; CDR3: CACRTPANYGYTF
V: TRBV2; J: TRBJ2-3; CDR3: CASSPLKAVSTDTQYF
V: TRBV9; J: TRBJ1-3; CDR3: CASSVESTGNTIYF
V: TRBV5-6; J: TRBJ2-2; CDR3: CASSLITTGELFF
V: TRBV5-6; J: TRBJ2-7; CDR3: CASSLAGAPGDYEQYF
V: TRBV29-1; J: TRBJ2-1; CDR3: CSVEDHEGYEQFF
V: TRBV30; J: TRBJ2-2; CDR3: CAWSVRAGGQNTGELFF
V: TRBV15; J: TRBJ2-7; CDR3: CATSKGIRGTGGSYEQYF
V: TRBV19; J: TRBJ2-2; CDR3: CASSRRGTGGSGELFF
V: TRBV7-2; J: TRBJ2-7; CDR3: CASSPQRTGSYEQYF
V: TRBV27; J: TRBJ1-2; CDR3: CASSGGGDYGYTF
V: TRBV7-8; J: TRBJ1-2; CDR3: CASSLDTYGYTF
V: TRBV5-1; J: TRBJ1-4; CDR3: CASRTGQGYDEKLFF
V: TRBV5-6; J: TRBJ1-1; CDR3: CASSFDSTEAFF
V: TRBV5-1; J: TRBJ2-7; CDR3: CASSFDRTTEQYF
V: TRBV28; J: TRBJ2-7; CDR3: CASRTGIRGEQYF
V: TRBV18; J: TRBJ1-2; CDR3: CASSRQQDRIYGYTF
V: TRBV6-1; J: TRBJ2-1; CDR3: CASSALTSFANEQFF
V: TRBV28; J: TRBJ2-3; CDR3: CASSPFSLADTDTQYF
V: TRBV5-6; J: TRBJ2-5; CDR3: CASSLANLKKKTQYF
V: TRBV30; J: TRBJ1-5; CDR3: CAWSGKDRPNQPQHF
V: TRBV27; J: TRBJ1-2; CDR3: CASSPSTVYGYTF
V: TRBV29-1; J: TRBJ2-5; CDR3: CSVGGGIETQYF